One sample yielded the 2 T cell receptor beta chains listed below, sequenced in a study of blood T cell repertoires in COVID-19 (dated by TCRdb to 2018 to 2020). The library came from the immunoSEQ multiplex PCR assay. What TCRdb holds here is the immuneACCESS table cut down to in-frame rearrangements. Part of the clones is not present; checked against another copy, under half of the missing clones reflect an unresolved V gene, and the others are unexplained. Across this sample there are about 81,000 clones, with about 88% seen only once. The ten largest clones represent less than 15% of the sample. Source material: peripheral blood. These receptors all stem from a man in his 70s with active or convalescent COVID-19.

This chain joins TRBV19 and TRBJ1-5; D is possibly TRBD1 (5 bases). The CDR3 spans 15 residues. V was pared by 3 bases and J by 1 base, with 10 bases between. Germline CDR1 is LNHDA and CDR2 is SQIVND (reference sequence). CDR3 protein: CASSMGGWSNQPQHF. In DNA form, the CDR3 reads TGTGCCAGTAGTATGGGGGGGTGGAGCAATCAGCCCCAGCATTTT.

The chain combines TRBV27 with TRBJ2-5; 8 nucleotides agree with TRBD2. CDR1 MNHEY and CDR2 SMNVEV come from the germline V gene (reference sequence). This CDR3 region has 16 residues. V lost 1 base and J lost 0; bases outside the gene matches: 4. CDR3 sequence: CASSLLAGGNQETQYF. DNA for the CDR3: TGTGCCAGCAGTTTATTGGCGGGGGGAAACCAAGAGACCCAGTACTTC.